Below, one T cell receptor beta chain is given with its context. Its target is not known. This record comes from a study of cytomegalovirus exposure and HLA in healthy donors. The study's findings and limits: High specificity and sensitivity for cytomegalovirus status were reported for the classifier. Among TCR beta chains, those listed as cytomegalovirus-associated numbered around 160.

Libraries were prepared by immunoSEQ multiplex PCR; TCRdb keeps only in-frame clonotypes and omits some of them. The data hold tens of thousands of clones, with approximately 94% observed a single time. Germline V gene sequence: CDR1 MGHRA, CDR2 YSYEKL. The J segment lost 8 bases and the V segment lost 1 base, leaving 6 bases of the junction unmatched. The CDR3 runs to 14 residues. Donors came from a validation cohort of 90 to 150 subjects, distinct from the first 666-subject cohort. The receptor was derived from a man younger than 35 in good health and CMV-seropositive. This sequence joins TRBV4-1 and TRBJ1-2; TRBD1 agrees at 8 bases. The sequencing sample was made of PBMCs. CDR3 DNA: TGCGCCAGCAGCCAAGCTGACAGGGGTGGGGGCTACACCTTC. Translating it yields CASSQADRGGGYTF.